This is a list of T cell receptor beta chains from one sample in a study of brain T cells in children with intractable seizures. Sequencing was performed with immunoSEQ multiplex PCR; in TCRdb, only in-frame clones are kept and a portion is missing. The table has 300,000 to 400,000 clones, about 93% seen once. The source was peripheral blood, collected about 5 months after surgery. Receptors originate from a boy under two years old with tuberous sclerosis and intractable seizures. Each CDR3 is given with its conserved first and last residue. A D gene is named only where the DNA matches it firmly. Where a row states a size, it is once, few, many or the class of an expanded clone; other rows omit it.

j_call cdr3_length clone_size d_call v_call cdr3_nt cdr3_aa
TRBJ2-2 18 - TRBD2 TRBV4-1 TGCGCCAGCAGCCAAGATCGACCCAGGGAGGGCCCCACCGGGGAGCTGTTTTTT CASSQDRPREGPTGELFF
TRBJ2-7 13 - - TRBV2 TGTGCCAGCAGAGGCTTGCCATCCTACGAGCAGTACTTC CASRGLPSYEQYF
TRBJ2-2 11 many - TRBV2 TGTGCCAGCGGTAGGATGGGGGAGCTGTTTTTT CASGRMGELFF
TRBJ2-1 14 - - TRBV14 TGTGCCAGCAGCCCACAAACTCTAAACAATGAGCAGTTCTTC CASSPQTLNNEQFF
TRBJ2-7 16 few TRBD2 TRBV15 TGTGCCACCAGAAAGAGGCCAGCGGGAAGCTCCTACGAGCAGTACTTC CATRKRPAGSSYEQYF
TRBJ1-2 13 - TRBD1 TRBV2 TGTGCCACTGGGGACAGGGGCGGCTATGGCTACACCTTC CATGDRGGYGYTF
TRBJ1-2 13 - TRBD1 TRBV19 TGTGCCAGTAGTGCGACAGGGATGGGTGGCTACACCTTC CASSATGMGGYTF
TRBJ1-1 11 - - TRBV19 TGTGCCAGTAGTGAGGGTTCTGAAGCTTTCTTT CASSEGSEAFF
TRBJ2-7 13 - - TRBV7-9 TGTGCCAGCAGCTTAACCCCCTTTTACGAGCAGTACTTC CASSLTPFYEQYF
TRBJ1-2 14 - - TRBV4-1 TGCGCCAGCAGCCAAGATCGGGGGGACTATGGCTACACCTTC CASSQDRGDYGYTF
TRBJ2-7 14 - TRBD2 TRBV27 TGTGCCAGCAGCTCAAGCGGGACTTATGGGGAGCAGTACTTC CASSSSGTYGEQYF
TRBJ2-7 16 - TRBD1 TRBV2 TGTGCCAGCAGTCCTACCCCGGGACAGTCATGGGGGGAGCAGTACTTC CASSPTPGQSWGEQYF
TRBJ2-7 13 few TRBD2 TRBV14 TGTGCCAGCAGGAAAGCGGGAGTGGGCGAGCAGTACTTC CASRKAGVGEQYF
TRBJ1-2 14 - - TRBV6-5 TGTGCCAGCAGGACCGTGGGATTTAATAATGGCTACACCTTC CASRTVGFNNGYTF
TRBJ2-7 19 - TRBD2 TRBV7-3 TGTGCCAGCAGCTCGCTTACTAGCGGCGCAACTCCCCCGCCCTACGAGCAGTACTTC CASSSLTSGATPPPYEQYF
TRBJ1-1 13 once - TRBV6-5 TGTGCCAGCAGGTCTCCTGTGAACACTGAAGCTTTCTTT CASRSPVNTEAFF
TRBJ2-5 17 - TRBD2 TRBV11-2 TGTGCCAGCAGCTTAGAGGGCCGACTAGCGGGACAAGAGACCCAGTACTTC CASSLEGRLAGQETQYF
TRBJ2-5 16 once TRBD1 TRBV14 TGTGCCAGCAGCCAAGTGGACAGGGGAGGGGAGGAGACCCAGTACTTC CASSQVDRGGEETQYF
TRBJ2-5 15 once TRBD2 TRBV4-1 TGCGCCAGCAGTTTCATTGCGGGAGGAGGAGAGACCCAGTACTTC CASSFIAGGGETQYF
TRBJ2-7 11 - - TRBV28 TGTGCCAGCAGTTCCTACTACGAGCAGTACTTC CASSSYYEQYF
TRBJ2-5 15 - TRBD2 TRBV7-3 TGTGCCAGCAGCTTCATGCGGGGGGCGACAGAGACCCAGTACTTC CASSFMRGATETQYF
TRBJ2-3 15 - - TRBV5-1 TGCGCCAGCAGCCTCGGGACGCGGAGCACAGATACGCAGTATTTT CASSLGTRSTDTQYF
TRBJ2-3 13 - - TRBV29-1 TGCAGCGTTGGTGCTGGGACGATAGATACGCAGTATTTT CSVGAGTIDTQYF
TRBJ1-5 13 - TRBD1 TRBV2 TGTGCCAGCAGGAGGCAGGGGGCTGAGCCCCAGCATTTT CASRRQGAEPQHF